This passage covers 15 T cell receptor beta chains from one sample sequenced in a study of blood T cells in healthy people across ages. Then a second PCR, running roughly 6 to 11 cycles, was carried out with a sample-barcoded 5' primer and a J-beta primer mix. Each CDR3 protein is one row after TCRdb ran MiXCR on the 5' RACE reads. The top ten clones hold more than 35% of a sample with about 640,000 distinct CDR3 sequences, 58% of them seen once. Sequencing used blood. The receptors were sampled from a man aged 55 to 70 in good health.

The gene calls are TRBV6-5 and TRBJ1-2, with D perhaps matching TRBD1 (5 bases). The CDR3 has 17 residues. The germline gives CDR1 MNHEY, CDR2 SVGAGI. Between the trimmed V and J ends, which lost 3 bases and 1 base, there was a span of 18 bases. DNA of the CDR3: TGTGCCAGCAGTTATTTGTCCGGGGCCCTAAGTAACTATGGCTACACCTTC. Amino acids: CASSYLSGALSNYGYTF.

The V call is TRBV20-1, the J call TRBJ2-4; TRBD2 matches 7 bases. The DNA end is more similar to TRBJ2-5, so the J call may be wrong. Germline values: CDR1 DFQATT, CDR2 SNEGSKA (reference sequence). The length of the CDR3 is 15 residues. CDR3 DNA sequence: TGCAGTGCTAGATCGGGACTACCCTCCGAAGAGACCCAGTACTTC. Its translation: CSARSGLPSEETQYF.

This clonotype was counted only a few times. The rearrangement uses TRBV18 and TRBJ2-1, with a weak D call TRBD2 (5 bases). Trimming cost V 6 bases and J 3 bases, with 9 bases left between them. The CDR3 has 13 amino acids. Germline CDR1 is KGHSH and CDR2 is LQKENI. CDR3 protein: CASSRAGYNEQFF. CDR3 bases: TGTGCCAGCTCCCGGGCGGGCTACAATGAGCAGTTCTTC.

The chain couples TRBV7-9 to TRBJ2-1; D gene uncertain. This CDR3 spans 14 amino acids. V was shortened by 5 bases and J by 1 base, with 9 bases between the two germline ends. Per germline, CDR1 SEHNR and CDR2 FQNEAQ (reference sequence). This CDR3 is CASSPTNSYNEQFF. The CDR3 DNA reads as TGTGCCAGCAGCCCGACAAATTCCTACAATGAGCAGTTCTTC.

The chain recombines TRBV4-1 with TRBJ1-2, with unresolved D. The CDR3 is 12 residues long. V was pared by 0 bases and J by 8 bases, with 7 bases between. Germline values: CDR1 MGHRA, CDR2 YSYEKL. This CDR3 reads CASSQDTGGYTF. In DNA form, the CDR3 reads TGCGCCAGCAGCCAAGATACGGGCGGCTACACCTTC.

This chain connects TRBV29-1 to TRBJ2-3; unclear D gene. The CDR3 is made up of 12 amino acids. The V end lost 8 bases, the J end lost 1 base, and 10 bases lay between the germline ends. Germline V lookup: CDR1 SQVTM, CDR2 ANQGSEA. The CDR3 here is CSYSEGTDTQYF. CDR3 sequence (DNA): TGCAGCTACAGCGAGGGCACAGATACGCAGTATTTT.

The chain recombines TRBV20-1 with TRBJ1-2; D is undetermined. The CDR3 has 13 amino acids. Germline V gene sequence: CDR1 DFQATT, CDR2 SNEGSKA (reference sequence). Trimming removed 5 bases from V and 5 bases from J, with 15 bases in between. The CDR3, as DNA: TGCAGTGCTCCCCAGGCCGGAGGGTATGGCTACACCTTC. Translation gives CSAPQAGGYGYTF.

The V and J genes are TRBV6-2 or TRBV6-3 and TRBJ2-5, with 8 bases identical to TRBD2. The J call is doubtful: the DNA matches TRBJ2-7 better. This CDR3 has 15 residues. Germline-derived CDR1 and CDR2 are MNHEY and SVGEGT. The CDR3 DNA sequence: TGTGCCAGCAGTTACCCAGCGGGAGACTCCTACGAGCAGTACTTC. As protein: CASSYPAGDSYEQYF.

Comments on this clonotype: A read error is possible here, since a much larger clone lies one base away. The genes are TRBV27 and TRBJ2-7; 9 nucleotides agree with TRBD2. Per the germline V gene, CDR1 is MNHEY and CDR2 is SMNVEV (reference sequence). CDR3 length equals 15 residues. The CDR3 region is CAGRGAGGNSYEQYF. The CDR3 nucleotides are TGTGCCGGCAGGGGAGCGGGGGGTAACTCCTACGAGCAGTACTTC.

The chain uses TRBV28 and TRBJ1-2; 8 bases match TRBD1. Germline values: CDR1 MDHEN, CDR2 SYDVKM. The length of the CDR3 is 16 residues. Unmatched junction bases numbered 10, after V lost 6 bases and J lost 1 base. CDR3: CASRVRTGSGNYGYTF. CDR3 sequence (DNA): TGTGCCAGCAGAGTCCGGACAGGGTCCGGTAACTATGGCTACACCTTC.

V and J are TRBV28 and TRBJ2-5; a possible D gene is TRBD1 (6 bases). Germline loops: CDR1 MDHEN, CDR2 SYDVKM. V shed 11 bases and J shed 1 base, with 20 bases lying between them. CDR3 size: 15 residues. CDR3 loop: CAARGQGSPQETQYF. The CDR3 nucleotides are TGTGCCGCACGCGGGCAGGGGTCCCCCCAAGAGACCCAGTACTTC.

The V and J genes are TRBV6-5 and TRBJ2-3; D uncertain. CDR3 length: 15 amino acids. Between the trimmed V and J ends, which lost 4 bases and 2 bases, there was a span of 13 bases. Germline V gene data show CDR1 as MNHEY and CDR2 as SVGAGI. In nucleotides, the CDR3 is TGTGCCAGCAGTTCGAGTAGTTGGACCACAGATACGCAGTATTTT. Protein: CASSSSSWTTDTQYF.

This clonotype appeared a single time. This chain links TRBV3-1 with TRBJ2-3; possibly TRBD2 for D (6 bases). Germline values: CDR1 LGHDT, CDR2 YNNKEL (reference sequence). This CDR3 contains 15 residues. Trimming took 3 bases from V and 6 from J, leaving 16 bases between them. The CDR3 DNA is TGTGCCAGCAGCCAGCCTTGGGGGGAAGCCGATACGCAGTATTTT. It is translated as CASSQPWGEADTQYF.

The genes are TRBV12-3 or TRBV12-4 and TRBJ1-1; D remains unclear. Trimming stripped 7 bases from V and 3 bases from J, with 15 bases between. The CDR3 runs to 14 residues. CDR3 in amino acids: CASTLGPSDTEAFF. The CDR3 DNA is TGTGCCAGCACCCTAGGTCCGAGTGACACTGAAGCTTTCTTT.

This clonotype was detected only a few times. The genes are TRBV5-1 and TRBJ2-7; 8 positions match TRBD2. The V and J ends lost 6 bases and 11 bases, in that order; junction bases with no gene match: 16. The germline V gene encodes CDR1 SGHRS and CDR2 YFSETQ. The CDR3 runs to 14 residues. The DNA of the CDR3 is TGCGCCAGCACCGAGGGGGGGACTAGGTCTACGGAGTACTTC. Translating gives CASTEGGTRSTEYF. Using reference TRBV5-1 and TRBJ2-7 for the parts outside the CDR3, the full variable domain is KAGVTQTPRYLIKTRGQQVTLSCSPISGHRSVSWYQQTPGQGLQFLFEYFSETQRNKGNFPGRFSGRQFSNSRSEMNVSTLELGDSALYLCASTEGGTRSTEYFGPGTRLTVT.